These T cell receptor beta chains were read from a single sample in a study of T cell clonotyping in hematopoietic cell transplantation. Produced via immunoSEQ multiplex PCR; TCRdb's table is partial and in-frame only. The sample holds roughly 30,000 clones, 65% to 80% seen once. Sequencing was performed on peripheral blood mononuclear cells, taken before stem cell transplant. These receptors came from a woman aged 25 to 39 with chronic myeloid leukemia. Some clones in this sample may be carry-over from other donors' samples. CDR3s include the opening cysteine and the closing phenylalanine or tryptophan. The order of the fields is V gene, J gene, clone size, D gene, CDR3 DNA, CDR3 protein. The D gene is left open where the match is weak. The listing skips clone size in some rows; elsewhere it reads once, few, many or a size class.

>TRBV6-5|TRBJ2-7|.|.
TGTGCCAGCAGTTACTCGATGAACAAGAACTACGAGCAGTACTTC
CASSYSMNKNYEQYF
>TRBV7-7|TRBJ2-3|.|.
TGTGCTAGCAGCTTAAGGGGGGCCTGCTTCTCAGATACGCAGTATTTT
CASSLRGACFSDTQYF
>TRBV25-1|TRBJ1-5|few|.
TGTGCCAGCAGTGAACCGGGGCATAGTCAGCCCCAGCATTTT
CASSEPGHSQPQHF
>TRBV9|TRBJ2-5|.|.
TGTGCCAGCAGCACCAGACAGGCTCAAGAGACCCAGTACTTC
CASSTRQAQETQYF
>TRBV6-4|TRBJ1-2|.|.
TGTGCCAGCAGTCCGGACCCCGATTGGGGGTATGGCTACACCTTC
CASSPDPDWGYGYTF
>TRBV6-5|TRBJ1-1|.|.
TGTGCCAGCAGACTGGGGGGGGATAACACTGAAGCTTTCTTT
CASRLGGDNTEAFF
>TRBV7-9|TRBJ1-6|.|.
TGTGCCAGCAGCTTAAGTGGTACCAATTCACCCCTCCACTTT
CASSLSGTNSPLHF
>TRBV30|TRBJ2-7|few|TRBD2
TGTGCCTGGAGGCCGGGACTAGCTATCGGGTACGAGCAGTACTTC
CAWRPGLAIGYEQYF
>TRBV30|TRBJ1-3|.|TRBD1
TGTGCCTGGAGTGCAGGGGGAAAGACTGGAAACACCATATATTTT
CAWSAGGKTGNTIYF
>TRBV28|TRBJ2-7|.|.
TGTGCCAGCTCCTCCGTTCGGACGGTGGGTTCCTACGAGCAGTACTTC
CASSSVRTVGSYEQYF
>TRBV4-2|TRBJ2-7|.|TRBD1
TGTGCCAGCAGCTCCGGGACAGGAGGCATTGGTTTCCTCGAGCAGTACTTC
CASSSGTGGIGFLEQYF
>TRBV6-5|TRBJ1-1|once|.
TGTGCCAGCAGTCCCGGGACCGAAGCTTTCTTT
CASSPGTEAFF
>TRBV5-6|TRBJ1-1|.|.
TGTGCCAGCAGCTTGGCCGCATCCCGCCTGGTCACTGAAGCTTTCTTT
CASSLAASRLVTEAFF
>TRBV21-1|TRBJ2-7|.|.
TGTGCCAGCAGCAGCCGGGCGCCGCCCTCTGACTACGAGCAGTACTTC
CASSSRAPPSDYEQYF
>TRBV4-3|TRBJ1-5|.|.
TGCGCCAGCAGCCAAGACCCGAATCAGCCCCAGCATTTT
CASSQDPNQPQHF
>TRBV6-1|TRBJ1-1|.|.
TGTGCCAGCAGTGAAACGCCCACAGGAGGAAAGCCTTTCTTT
CASSETPTGGKPFF
>TRBV7-2|TRBJ1-6|once|.
TGTGCCAGCAGCTTCCGGGCAGGCGCCATATATTCACCCCTCCACTTT
CASSFRAGAIYSPLHF
>TRBV5-4|TRBJ1-1|.|TRBD1
TGTGCCAGCAGTCACCGGGACAGGAACACTGAAGCTTTCTTT
CASSHRDRNTEAFF
>TRBV30|TRBJ1-2|.|.
TGTGCCTGGAGTCCCCCCGGGCGATTCTATGGCTACACCTTC
CAWSPPGRFYGYTF
>TRBV30|TRBJ1-3|.|.
TGTGCCTGGAGTTCCGACAGCATCTCTGGAAACACCATATATTTT
CAWSSDSISGNTIYF
>TRBV27|TRBJ1-1|.|.
TGTGCCAGCAGTTCCGACTTTGACACGCCGAACACTGAAGCTTTCTTT
CASSSDFDTPNTEAFF
>TRBV7-2|TRBJ2-4|.|TRBD2
TGTGCCAGCAGCCGCGTTGGGGCCAGCGGGATAAGGTACTTC
CASSRVGASGIRYF
>TRBV23-1|TRBJ1-3|.|.
TGCGCCAGCAGAGACAGGCCAGGGGGAAACACCATATATTTT
CASRDRPGGNTIYF
>TRBV9|TRBJ2-3|.|TRBD2
TGTGCCAGCAGCGTAGGGTCTAGCGGGGGATTGGCAGATACGCAGTATTTT
CASSVGSSGGLADTQYF
>TRBV7-3|TRBJ2-1|few|.
TGTGCCAGCAGCTTAAGCGGCAATGAGCAGTTCTTC
CASSLSGNEQFF
>TRBV21-1|TRBJ1-1|.|.
TGTGCCAGCAGCAACGAGGGACCACAGAGCACTGAAGCTTTCTTT
CASSNEGPQSTEAFF
>TRBV4-3|TRBJ1-2|.|.
TGCGCCAGCAGGCCCGTGGCCCTTGGGGACTATGGCTACACCTTC
CASRPVALGDYGYTF
>TRBV14|TRBJ1-4|.|TRBD1
TGTGCCAGCAGCACGCAGGGTAGGGGGCGCGAAAAACTGTTTTTT
CASSTQGRGREKLFF
>TRBV15|TRBJ1-3|few|.
TGTGCCACCAGCAGAGAACAGTCCTCTGGAAACACCATATATTTT
CATSREQSSGNTIYF
>TRBV27|TRBJ1-2|.|.
TGTGCCAGCAGGGGACCGGAGCACTATGGCTACACCTTC
CASRGPEHYGYTF
>TRBV30|TRBJ2-6|.|.
TGTGCCTGGAGTTCCAAGACCCCTGGGGCCAACGTCCTGACTTTC
CAWSSKTPGANVLTF
>TRBV5-6|TRBJ2-3|.|TRBD2
TGTGCCAGCAGCCTGGGACTAGCGGCAGATACGCAGTATTTT
CASSLGLAADTQYF
>TRBV19|TRBJ1-2|few|.
TGTGCCAGTAGTAACGGAGTGAACTATGGCTACACCTTC
CASSNGVNYGYTF
>TRBV9|TRBJ2-7|.|TRBD1
TGTGCCAGCAGCCCCGGGACAGAATACGAGCAGTACTTC
CASSPGTEYEQYF
>TRBV7-2|TRBJ2-5|few|TRBD2
TGTGCCAGCAGCTTGAACGGGGGGGGACAAGAGACCCAGTACTTC
CASSLNGGGQETQYF
>TRBV6-1|TRBJ1-1|.|.
TGTGCCAGCAGTCTACCGATAGCGGGATTCACTGAAGCTTTCTTT
CASSLPIAGFTEAFF
>TRBV20-1|TRBJ1-2|.|TRBD1
TGCAGTGCTACCCGACAGGGGTGGTACACCTTC
CSATRQGWYTF
>TRBV15|TRBJ2-5|medium-sized|.
TGTGCCACCAGCAGATTCCCCTCGGGGATGGGGGAGACCCAGTACTTC
CATSRFPSGMGETQYF
>TRBV4-1|TRBJ1-6|few|.
TGCGCCAGCAGCCTCCGGGACCAATCACCCCTCCACTTT
CASSLRDQSPLHF
>TRBV14|TRBJ2-7|.|.
TGTGCCAGCAGCCAAGTGCGAGATGGCGAGCAGTACTTC
CASSQVRDGEQYF
>TRBV7-2|TRBJ2-7|.|.
TGTGCCAGCAGCTTTAATCTGGACGAGCAGTACTTC
CASSFNLDEQYF
>TRBV4-3|TRBJ1-2|.|.
TGCGCCAGCAGCCCAAAGGTTGGGGGGTTCTATGGCTACACCTTC
CASSPKVGGFYGYTF
>TRBV6-5|TRBJ1-2|.|TRBD1
TGTGCCAGCAGTTACTCGAGGTCGGGGACAGGGAAAACCTTC
CASSYSRSGTGKTF
>TRBV11-2|TRBJ1-2|.|.
TGTGCCAGCACCGTCGGGGGCACCTATGGCTACACCTTC
CASTVGGTYGYTF
>TRBV4-1|TRBJ2-1|.|.
TGCGCCAGCAGCCCATGGACAGCGACAAGCTCCTACAATGAGCAGTTCTTC
CASSPWTATSSYNEQFF
>TRBV14|TRBJ2-7|once|.
TGTGCCAGCAGCCAAGAGCACAGTACCTACGAGCAGTACTTC
CASSQEHSTYEQYF
>TRBV25-1|TRBJ1-3|.|.
TGTGCCAGCAGTGAATATGTGGGGGGCACCATATATTTT
CASSEYVGGTIYF
>TRBV11-3|TRBJ1-1|.|.
TGTGCCAGCAGCTTAAGGCTGGGGGCTTTCTTT
CASSLRLGAFF
>TRBV30|TRBJ2-3|once|.
TGTGCCTGGAAAGAACAGGGCGTAACCCCGCAGTATTTT
CAWKEQGVTPQYF
>TRBV4-1|TRBJ1-4|.|TRBD1
TGCGCCAGCAGCCCGGCCGGAGGGTTTCTCAGGGGGAATGAAAAACTGTTTTTT
CASSPAGGFLRGNEKLFF
>TRBV5-1|TRBJ1-2|.|.
TGCGCCAGCAGCTTGGGGTCCGATCCAGGCTACACCTTC
CASSLGSDPGYTF
>TRBV6-5|TRBJ2-7|.|.
TGTGCCAGCAGTCCAACCAGAAGACTCTACGAGCAGTACTTC
CASSPTRRLYEQYF
>TRBV6-5|TRBJ1-4|.|.
TGTGCCAGCAGTTACGGAGGACGGCCTAATGAAAAACTGTTTTTT
CASSYGGRPNEKLFF